A single sample gave rise to the 21 T cell receptor beta chains below, sequenced in a study of memory CD4+ T cells and cytomegalovirus serostatus. TCRdb's copy holds only in-frame clones and misses some; the assay was immunoSEQ multiplex PCR. The repertoire consists of 46,000 or so clones, with over 70% occurring once and the leading ten covering 0.61%. The sort gate was single viable CD3+CD4+CD8-CD45RO+ cells for memory CD4+ T cells. The sample comprised memory CD4+ T cells from blood. These receptors originate from an adult in good health and CMV-seronegative.

The rearrangement joins TRBV20-1 to TRBJ2-7; D assignment may be TRBD1 or TRBD2 (5 bases each). The CDR3 is 11 amino acids. The germline CDR1 and CDR2 sequences are DFQATT and SNEGSKA (reference sequence). Trimming cost V 2 bases and J 11 bases, with 13 bases left between them. The CDR3 here is CSARPGPVEYF. CDR3 nucleotides: TGCAGTGCTAGACCGGGACCTGTGGAGTACTTC.

The chain uses TRBV2 and TRBJ1-5, with D tentatively TRBD1 (5 bases). V was shortened by 7 bases and J by 2 bases, with 6 bases between the two germline ends. The germline V gene encodes CDR1 SNHLY and CDR2 FYNNEI. The CDR3 extends over 12 amino acids. The CDR3 sequence: CASTGGNQPQHF. The CDR3 DNA follows: TGTGCCAGCACGGGGGGCAATCAGCCCCAGCATTTT.

The rearrangement joins TRBV5-1 to TRBJ1-1, with D perhaps TRBD1 (5 bases). The germline V and J ends were trimmed by 6 bases and 1 base, with 10 bases remaining between them. This CDR3 has 13 amino acids. Germline V gene lookup returns CDR1 SGHRS and CDR2 YFSETQ. In nucleotides, the CDR3 is TGCGCCAGCACCCCGAGGGGGAACACTGAAGCTTTCTTT. Amino acids: CASTPRGNTEAFF.

This clone was observed once. The junction and the germline gene differ at one end; a read error may be behind it. The V call is TRBV7-7, the J call TRBJ2-5; perhaps TRBD1 as D (5 bases). Germline CDR1 SSHAT, CDR2 FNYEAQ (reference sequence). The CDR3 contains 13 residues. This chain's CDR3 is CASSSQGVETQYF. The CDR3 region has the DNA TGTGCTAGCAGCTCCCAGGGCGTTGAGACCCAGTACTTC.

The V and J genes are TRBV7-3 and TRBJ1-3; D unresolved. The CDR3 loop spans 14 amino acids. CDR1 and CDR2 from the germline V gene are SGHTA and FQGTGA. V was cut by 2 bases and J by 0 bases, with 5 bases left in between. The CDR3 region has the DNA TGTGCCAGCAGCTTAGAGAGCTCTGGAAACACCATATATTTT. It specifies CASSLESSGNTIYF.

The chain employs TRBV7-2 and TRBJ2-7; a weak D match, TRBD1 (6 bases). V was pared by 6 bases and J by 0 bases, with 15 bases between. Germline V CDR1 and CDR2: SGHTA, FQGNSA. This CDR3 comprises 15 residues. CDR3 amino acids: CASRRTGQSSYEQYF. The CDR3 DNA sequence: TGTGCCAGCAGACGAACGGGACAAAGCTCCTACGAGCAGTACTTC.

The chain carries TRBV30 and TRBJ2-1; D is uncertain. The CDR3 runs 11 residues. The germline CDR1 and CDR2 sequences are GTSNPN and SVGIG (reference sequence). The germline V and J ends were trimmed by 3 bases and 2 bases, with 2 bases remaining between them. The CDR3 sequence is CAWRAYNEQFF. The CDR3 nucleotides are TGTGCCTGGAGAGCCTACAATGAGCAGTTCTTC.

The chain carries TRBV18 and TRBJ2-5; D gene ambiguous. The CDR3 consists of 17 residues. Germline-derived CDR1 and CDR2 are KGHSH and LQKENI. The V end was cut by 2 bases, the J end by 1 base, with 17 bases between. DNA of the CDR3: TGTGCCAGCTCACCATCGAAGGCCCCCGGATCCCAAGAGACCCAGTACTTC. Its translation: CASSPSKAPGSQETQYF.

This clone showed up just once. This chain joins TRBV27 and TRBJ2-3; 7 bases are a match to TRBD2. CDR3 length: 15 amino acids. Germline lookup yields CDR1 MNHEY and CDR2 SMNVEV (reference sequence). V shed 7 bases and J 7 bases; nucleotides not matched to a gene: 14. The CDR3 reads CASTSGAGRKNTQYF. The CDR3 region has the DNA TGTGCCAGCACCAGCGGGGCAGGGCGGAAAAATACGCAGTATTTT.

V gene TRBV18 combines with J gene TRBJ1-5, with D possibly TRBD1 on 5 matching bases. CDR1 and CDR2 (germline): KGHSH, LQKENI. Trimming removed 5 bases at V and 2 bases at J, with 13 bases between. The CDR3 contains 15 residues. The CDR3 bases are TGTGCCAGCTCATCGTATCAGGGAGGCAATCAGCCCCAGCATTTT. It encodes CASSSYQGGNQPQHF.

The rearrangement uses TRBV6-5 and TRBJ1-5; maybe TRBD1 (6 bases). The V gene lost 2 bases and the J gene lost 5 bases, with 7 bases spanning the gap. This CDR3 is built from 13 residues. Germline V gene data show CDR1 as MNHEY and CDR2 as SVGAGI. CDR3 sequence reads: CASSYKGDQPQHF. In DNA, the CDR3 is TGTGCCAGCAGTTACAAGGGGGATCAGCCCCAGCATTTT.

This clone was counted only a few times. This chain joins TRBV2 and TRBJ1-3, with a tentative D call TRBD1 (5 bases). The V end lost 0 bases, the J end lost 1 base, and 16 bases lay between the germline ends. Germline V gene lookup returns CDR1 SNHLY and CDR2 FYNNEI. The CDR3 has 18 residues. The CDR3 bases are TGTGCCAGCAGTGAAGCATTAGGAGGGGCCCTTTCTGGAAACACCATATATTTT. Its translation: CASSEALGGALSGNTIYF.

The chain combines TRBV2 with TRBJ2-3; D is unresolved. Germline V gene data show CDR1 as SNHLY and CDR2 as FYNNEI. This CDR3 has 11 residues. V was pared by 4 bases and J by 7 bases, with 6 bases between. This CDR3 is CASSGLNTQYF. Here the CDR3 DNA reads TGTGCCAGCAGTGGGCTGAATACGCAGTATTTT.

This clone occurred once. CDR3 protein: CASSPRTGVNTEAFF. DNA for the CDR3: TGTGCCAGCAGTCCTCGGACGGGGGTGAACACTGAAGCTTTCTTT. The chain employs TRBV6-1 and TRBJ1-1, with D possibly TRBD1 on 5 matching bases. CDR3 size: 15 residues. V was cut by 5 bases and J by 0 bases, with 13 bases left in between. Germline V lookup: CDR1 MNHNS, CDR2 SASEGT.

This rearrangement joins TRBV18 to TRBJ2-7; D might be TRBD1 (5 bases). Germline CDR1 reads KGHSH; CDR2 reads LQKENI. CDR3 length equals 14 residues. V was cut by 1 base and J by 5 bases, with 12 bases left in between. For the CDR3, the DNA is TGTGCCAGCTCACCACTTACAGGTGAGAACGAGCAGTACTTC. It specifies CASSPLTGENEQYF.

This clone was seen a single time. The chain has TRBV29-1 and TRBJ2-5; D may be TRBD1 or TRBD2 (5 bases each). This CDR3 is built from 12 residues. Germline V lookup: CDR1 SQVTM, CDR2 ANQGSEA. V lost 4 bases and J lost 5, with 11 bases in between. As DNA, the CDR3 is TGCAGCGTTGTGAGGGGCCTGGAGACCCAGTACTTC. Protein: CSVVRGLETQYF.

The chain links TRBV5-1 to TRBJ2-3, with 7 bases matching TRBD1. The CDR3 is 14 residues long. V lost 3 bases to trimming and J lost 6 bases; unmatched junction nucleotides: 7. In germline, CDR1 is SGHRS, CDR2 YFSETQ. The CDR3 here is CASSSTGLIDTQYF. CDR3 bases: TGCGCCAGCAGCTCGACAGGGCTAATCGATACGCAGTATTTT.

The J gene is TRBJ2-5, the V gene TRBV7-3; D unresolved. V was clipped by 2 bases and J by 2 bases, with 6 bases between them. The germline V gene has CDR1 SGHTA and CDR2 FQGTGA. The CDR3 length is 13 residues. CDR3 protein: CASSLYPQETQYF. The DNA of the CDR3 is TGTGCCAGCAGCTTATACCCTCAAGAGACCCAGTACTTC. The whole variable domain, remainder taken from reference TRBV7-3 and TRBJ2-5, is GAGVSQTPSNKVTEKGKYVELRCDPISGHTALYWYRQSLGQGPEFLIYFQGTGAADDSGLPNDRFFAVRPEGSVSTLKIQRTERGDSAVYLCASSLYPQETQYFGPGTRLLVL.

V usage is TRBV25-1 and J usage is TRBJ2-5; a possible D gene is TRBD1 (5 bases). The V gene lost 2 bases and the J gene lost 2 bases, with 9 bases spanning the gap. This CDR3 is 14 amino acids long. CDR1 is MGHDK, CDR2 SYGVNS, per germline. The CDR3 nucleotides are TGTGCCAGCAGTGAAGGGGCGGAACAAGAGACCCAGTACTTC. Its protein is CASSEGAEQETQYF. Drawing the rest from reference TRBV25-1 and TRBJ2-5, the complete variable domain is EADIYQTPRYLVIGTGKKITLECSQTMGHDKMYWYQQDPGMELHLIHYSYGVNSTEKGDLSSESTVSRIRTEHFPLTLESARPSHTSQYLCASSEGAEQETQYFGPGTRLLVL.

As for this clone: A read error may produce the germline difference seen at one junction end. This rearrangement joins TRBV9 to TRBJ2-3, with D uncertain. The length of the CDR3 is 12 residues. Germline loops: CDR1 SGDLS, CDR2 YYNGEE. CDR3 protein: CASSGSRDTQYF. CDR3 DNA sequence: TGTGCCAGCAGCGGGAGCAGAGATACGCAGTATTTT.

This clone was counted between two and nine times. The chain is built from TRBV19 and TRBJ1-3, with 9 bases matching TRBD1. CDR3 size: 14 residues. V lost 5 bases to trimming and J lost 2 bases; unmatched junction nucleotides: 1. Germline values: CDR1 LNHDA, CDR2 SQIVND (reference sequence). The CDR3 coding sequence is TGTGCCAGTAGTGGGACAGGGACTGGAAACACCATATATTTT. It specifies CASSGTGTGNTIYF.